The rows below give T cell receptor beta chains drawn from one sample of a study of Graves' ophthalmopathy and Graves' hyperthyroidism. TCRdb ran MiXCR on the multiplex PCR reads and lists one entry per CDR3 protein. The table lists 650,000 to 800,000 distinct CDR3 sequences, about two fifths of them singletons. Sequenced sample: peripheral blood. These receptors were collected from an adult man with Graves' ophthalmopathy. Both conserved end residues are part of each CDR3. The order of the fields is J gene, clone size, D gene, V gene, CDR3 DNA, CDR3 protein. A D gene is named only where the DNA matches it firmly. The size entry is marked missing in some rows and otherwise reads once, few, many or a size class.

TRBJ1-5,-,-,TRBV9,TGTGCCAGCAGCCTGCGTGGGTGGTCAGGTCAGCCCCAGCATTTT,CASSLRGWSGQPQHF
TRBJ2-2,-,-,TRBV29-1,TGCAGCGTTGACCGAGGGATTGGGACCGGGGAGCTGTTTTTT,CSVDRGIGTGELFF
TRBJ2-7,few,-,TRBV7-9,TGTGCCAGCAGCTACCGAGACCTAGGATCCGAGCAGTACTTC,CASSYRDLGSEQYF
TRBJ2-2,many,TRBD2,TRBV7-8,TGTGCCAGCAGCCGAGGACTAGCGGGAGGGAACACCGGGGAGCTGTTTTTT,CASSRGLAGGNTGELFF
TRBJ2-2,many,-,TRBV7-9,TGTGCCAGCAGCTACCCCTTAGGCCCCGGGGAGCTGTTTTTT,CASSYPLGPGELFF
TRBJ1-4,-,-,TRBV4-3,TGCGCCAGCAGCCGCAAACAGGGTTCGGAGGAAAAACTGTTTTTT,CASSRKQGSEEKLFF
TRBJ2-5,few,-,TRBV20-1,TGCAGTGCTGACAATATCCAAGAGACCCAGTACTTC,CSADNIQETQYF
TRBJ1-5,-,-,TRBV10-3,TGTGCCATCAGTGAGTCTGCAGGGGAAGGGGATCAGCCCCAGCATTTT,CAISESAGEGDQPQHF
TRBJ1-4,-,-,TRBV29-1,TGCAGCGTTGGGCAGCTCGGGCGTGAAAAACTGTTTTTT,CSVGQLGREKLFF
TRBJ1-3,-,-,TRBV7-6,TGTGCCAGCAGCTTAGGCAGGGCCCCCTCTGGAAACACCATATATTTT,CASSLGRAPSGNTIYF
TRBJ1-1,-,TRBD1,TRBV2,TGTGCCAGCTGGGACAGGGCGAACACTGAAGCTTTCTTT,CASWDRANTEAFF
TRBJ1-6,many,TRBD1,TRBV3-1,TGTGCCAGCAGCCAATGGAACAGGGGGGATTCACCCCTCCACTTT,CASSQWNRGDSPLHF
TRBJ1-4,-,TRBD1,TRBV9,TGTGCCAGCAGCGGAAATAGACAGGGGGCTGAAAAACTGTTTTTT,CASSGNRQGAEKLFF
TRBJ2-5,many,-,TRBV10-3,TGTGCCATCAGTGAACCCCGAGTTCAGGAGACCCAGTACTTC,CAISEPRVQETQYF
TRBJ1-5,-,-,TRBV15,TGTGCTATCGGGCCGTTAAATCAGCCCCAGCATTTT,CAIGPLNQPQHF
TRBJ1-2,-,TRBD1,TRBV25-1,TGTGCCAGCAGTCGCCGAGGACAGGGGTCGGGCTATGGCTACACCTTC,CASSRRGQGSGYGYTF
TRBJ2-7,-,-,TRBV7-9,TGTGCCAGCAGCTTAGGATTCGGGTTCTACGAGCAGTACTTC,CASSLGFGFYEQYF
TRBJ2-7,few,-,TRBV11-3,TGTGCCAGACGGGGGCGGAACTACGAGCAGTACTTC,CARRGRNYEQYF
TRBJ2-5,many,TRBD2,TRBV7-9,TGTGCCAGCAGCTTTGGGCTAGCGGGGGGTGAAGAGACCCAGTACTTC,CASSFGLAGGEETQYF
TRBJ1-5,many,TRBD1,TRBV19,TGTGCCAGTAGCCTACAGGGGTGGGGTCAGCCCCAGCATTTT,CASSLQGWGQPQHF
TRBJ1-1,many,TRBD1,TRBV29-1,TGCAGCGTTTGGGACAGCAGAGAAGCTTTCTTT,CSVWDSREAFF
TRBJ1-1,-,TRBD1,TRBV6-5,TGTGCCAGCAGTGAAGGGACAGGGAGAACTGAAGCTTTCTTT,CASSEGTGRTEAFF
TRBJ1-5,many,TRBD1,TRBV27,TGTGCCACCCCTATGAGGACAGGCTTCAATCAGCCCCAGCATTTT,CATPMRTGFNQPQHF
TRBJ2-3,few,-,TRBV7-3,TGTGCCAGCAGCTTAGGCAGGGTGCTTCCAGATACGCAGTATTTT,CASSLGRVLPDTQYF
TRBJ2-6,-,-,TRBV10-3,TGTGCCATCATCACCACGGGGGCCAACGTCCTGACTTTC,CAIITTGANVLTF
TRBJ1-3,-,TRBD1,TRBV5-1,TGCGCCGGCAGCTCGACAGGGGGCGAGGGAAACACCATATATTTT,CAGSSTGGEGNTIYF